The clone carrying this T cell receptor beta chain was found a few times. The antigen remains unidentified. TCR beta libraries were built with iRepertoire HTBI primers and Arm-PCR of CDR3 regions. MiXCR was run by TCRdb on the multiplex PCR reads, yielding one entry per CDR3 protein. This sample has 400,000 to 500,000 distinct CDR3 sequences, with around a fifth found just once. This record comes from a study of regulatory T cells in long-lasting Graves disease. General observations from the study: With approximately 3,000 shared public clonotypes, persistent patients exceeded new patients, who shared approximately 880. Persistent Graves' disease cases displayed lower TCR diversity than newly diagnosed ones.

Time point here: persistent/refractory GD, antithyroid drugs over 5 years with positive TRAb. From RNA extracted from PBMCs, the TCR library was made. Germline V gene lookup returns CDR1 KGHDR and CDR2 SFDVKD. Losses at the gene ends were 5 bases for V and 3 bases for J; bases not matched to a gene: 5. CDR3 length equals 15 residues. The sample consisted of peripheral blood mononuclear cells (PBMCs), taken when the disease was refractory, from a patient treated with antithyroid drugs. This TCR was sampled from a female donor with Graves disease. This sequence joins TRBV24-1 and TRBJ2-2; 7 bases are shared with TRBD2. The CDR3 is CATSGAGEHTGELFF. The CDR3 nucleotides are TGTGCCACCAGTGGGGCGGGAGAGCACACCGGGGAGCTGTTTTTT.